This T cell receptor (beta chain) was obtained from a study of neurological immune-mediated disorders. General study findings and limits: Private repertoires in all groups were suggested by the finding that expanded clones across subjects shared no CDR3 amino acid sequences.

MiXCR, applied by TCRdb to the 5' RACE reads, yields one record per CDR3 protein. Of some 57,000 distinct CDR3 sequences listed, around 3.4% were seen once; the top ten hold approximately 7.1%. Germline V lookup: CDR1 SGHKS, CDR2 YYEKEE (reference sequence). Deletions cut 0 bases from V and 0 bases from J, with 13 bases between. CDR3 length equals 16 residues. This clonotype was seen many times. Antigen specificity is unknown. This chain links TRBV5-5 with TRBJ2-7; no reliable D call. Sequencing used PBMCs. The clonotype comes from a woman aged 60 to 75 with multiple sclerosis. The CDR3 DNA reads TGTGCCAGCAGCTTGGGTGCAGTCTCGAGCTCCTACGAGCAGTACTTC. It codes for CASSLGAVSSSYEQYF. The full variable domain, with the rest looked up from reference TRBV5-5 and TRBJ2-7, is DAGVTQSPTHLIKTRGQQVTLRCSPISGHKSVSWYQQVLGQGPQFIFQYYEKEERGRGNFPDRFSARQFPNYSSELNVNALLLGDSALYLCASSLGAVSSSYEQYFGPGTRLTVT.